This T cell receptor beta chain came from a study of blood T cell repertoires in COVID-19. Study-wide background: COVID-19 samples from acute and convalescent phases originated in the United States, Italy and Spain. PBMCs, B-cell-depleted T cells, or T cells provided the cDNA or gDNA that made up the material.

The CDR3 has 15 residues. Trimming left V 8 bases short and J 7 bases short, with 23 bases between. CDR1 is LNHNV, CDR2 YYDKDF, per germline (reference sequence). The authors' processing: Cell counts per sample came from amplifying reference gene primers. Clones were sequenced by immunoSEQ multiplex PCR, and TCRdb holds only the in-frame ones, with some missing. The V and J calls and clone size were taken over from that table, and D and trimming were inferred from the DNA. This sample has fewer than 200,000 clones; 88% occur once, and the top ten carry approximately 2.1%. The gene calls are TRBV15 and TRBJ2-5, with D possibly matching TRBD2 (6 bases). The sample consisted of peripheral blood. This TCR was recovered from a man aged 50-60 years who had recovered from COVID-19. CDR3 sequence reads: CATSVGGGGQPTQYF. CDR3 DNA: TGTGCCACCTCCGTGGGGGGTGGAGGGCAGCCGACCCAGTACTTC.